This T cell receptor (beta chain) is drawn from a study of blood T cell repertoires in COVID-19. The wider study: The United States, Italy and Spain supplied acute and convalescent COVID-19 samples. Nucleic acid was either cDNA or gDNA, and it came from T cells, B-cell-depleted T cells, or PBMCs.

V was trimmed by 1 base and J by 3 bases, leaving 8 bases between them. In germline, CDR1 is SNHLY, CDR2 FYNNEI. The CDR3 runs 14 residues. This clone has a single count. Seattle's enrolled individuals joined amid active infection and were then monitored longitudinally. Per the original methods: For nucleated cells, counts were estimated from reference gene primer amplification. Only in-frame clones appear in the TCRdb table, and some are missing; sequencing was by immunoSEQ multiplex PCR. V, J and clone size were drawn from that table, and D and trimming were deduced from the DNA. The sample consists of 180,000 or so clones, roughly 77% of them appearing once.

The chain combines TRBV2 with TRBJ2-3, with D perhaps TRBD2 (5 bases). The sequenced sample was peripheral blood. This receptor was taken from a woman older than 75 with COVID-19, enrolled during active disease. CDR3 protein: CASSEGRRTDTQYF. The DNA of the CDR3 is TGTGCCAGCAGTGAAGGGAGGAGGACAGATACGCAGTATTTT. Looking up the rest from reference TRBV2 and TRBJ2-3 gives the full variable domain: EPEVTQTPSHQVTQMGQEVILRCVPISNHLYFYWYRQILGQKVEFLVSFYNNEISEKSEIFDDQFSVERPDGSNFTLKIRSTKLEDSAMYFCASSEGRRTDTQYFGPGTRLTVL.